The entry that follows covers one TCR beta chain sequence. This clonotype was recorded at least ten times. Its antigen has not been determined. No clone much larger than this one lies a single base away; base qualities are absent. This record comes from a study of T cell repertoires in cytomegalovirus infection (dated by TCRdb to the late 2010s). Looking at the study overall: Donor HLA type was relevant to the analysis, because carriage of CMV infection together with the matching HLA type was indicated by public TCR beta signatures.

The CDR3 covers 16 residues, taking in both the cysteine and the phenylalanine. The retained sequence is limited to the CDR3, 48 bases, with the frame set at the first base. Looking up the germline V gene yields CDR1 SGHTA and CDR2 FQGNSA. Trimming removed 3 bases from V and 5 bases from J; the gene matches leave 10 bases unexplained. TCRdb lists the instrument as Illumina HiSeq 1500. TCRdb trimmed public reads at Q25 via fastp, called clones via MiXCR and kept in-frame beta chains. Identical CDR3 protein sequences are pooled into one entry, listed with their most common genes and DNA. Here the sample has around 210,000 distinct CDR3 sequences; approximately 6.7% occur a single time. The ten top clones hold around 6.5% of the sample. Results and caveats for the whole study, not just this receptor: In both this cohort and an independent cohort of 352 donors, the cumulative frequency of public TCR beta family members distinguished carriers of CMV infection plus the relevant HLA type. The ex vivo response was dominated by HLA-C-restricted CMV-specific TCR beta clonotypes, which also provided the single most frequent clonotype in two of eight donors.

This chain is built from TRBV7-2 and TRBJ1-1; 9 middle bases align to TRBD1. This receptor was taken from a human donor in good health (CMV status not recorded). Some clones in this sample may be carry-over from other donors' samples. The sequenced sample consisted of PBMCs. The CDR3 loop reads CASSFWTGASGTEAFF. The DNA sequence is TGTGCCAGCAGCTTCTGGACAGGGGCCTCCGGTACTGAAGCTTTCTTT.